The table lists the clone carrying this T cell receptor (beta chain) with many counts. Its target is unknown. This sample was included in a study of T cell repertoires in cytomegalovirus infection. TCRdb called the reads again in MiXCR, with one record for every CDR3 protein. The sample includes about 900,000 distinct CDR3 sequences, approximately 31% seen only once; the top ten take around 15%. CDR1 SGHTA and CDR2 FQGNSA come from the germline V gene. The length of the CDR3 is 14 residues. V was clipped by 1 base and J by 7 bases, with 11 bases between them. General observations from the study: HLA-C-restricted CMV clonotypes gave the most frequent clonotype in two of eight donors.

The clonotype originates from a human donor in good health (CMV status not recorded). Some clones in this sample may be carry-over from other donors' samples. The starting material was cultured CD8+ T cells from PBMCs, obtained from culture after CMV antigen stimulation. This chain uses TRBV7-2 with TRBJ1-5; TRBD1 might be the D (6 bases). The CDR3 coding sequence is TGTGCCAGCAGCTTAGTACAGGGAGGACAGCCCCAGCATTTT. It encodes CASSLVQGGQPQHF.